One sample yielded the 5 T cell receptor beta chains listed below, sequenced in a study of cytomegalovirus exposure and HLA in healthy donors. Primers included in the PCR were 60 Vbeta and 13 Jbeta primers. Method: immunoSEQ multiplex PCR; TCRdb's copy keeps in-frame clones and lacks some. Here the sample spans 70,000 to 100,000 clones, about 80% being singletons. The material sequenced was PBMCs. These receptors all come from a woman between 50 and 59 years old in good health and CMV-seropositive.

This chain joins TRBV18 and TRBJ2-3, with D possibly being TRBD1 (5 bases). The V end was cut by 5 bases, the J end by 6 bases, with 18 bases between. Per the germline V gene, CDR1 is KGHSH and CDR2 is LQKENI. The CDR3 extends over 15 amino acids. The CDR3 reads CASSASPGSLDTQYF. The CDR3 coding sequence is TGTGCCAGCTCAGCGTCGCCAGGGTCCTTGGATACGCAGTATTTT.

J is TRBJ2-2 and V is TRBV9; 7 bases align to TRBD1. Trimming removed 3 bases from V and 7 bases from J; junction bases left unmatched: 15. Germline lookup yields CDR1 SGDLS and CDR2 YYNGEE. CDR3 length: 17 amino acids. In DNA, the CDR3 is TGTGCCAGCAGCGCATCGCCCACAGGGGCGTGGGGCGGGGAGCTGTTTTTT. Amino acids: CASSASPTGAWGGELFF.

The chain combines TRBV4-2 with TRBJ2-3, with 9 bases that match TRBD2. Germline loops: CDR1 LGHNA, CDR2 YNFKEQ. The CDR3 is 18 residues long. The junction had 12 bases not matched to a gene; V was cut back by 0 bases and J by 5 bases. The CDR3 loop is CASSQEVRAGGHQDTQYF. The CDR3 DNA is TGTGCCAGCAGCCAAGAAGTCAGGGCGGGGGGGCATCAAGATACGCAGTATTTT.

V gene TRBV5-1 combines with J gene TRBJ2-1; 7 nucleotides match TRBD2. Germline V gives CDR1 SGHRS, CDR2 YFSETQ. The trim removed 1 base at V and 8 bases at J, leaving 9 bases unmatched. This CDR3 is 15 amino acids long. DNA for the CDR3: TGCGCCAGCAGCTTGTGGCCTAGCGGACGGGATGAGCAGTTCTTC. Amino acid sequence: CASSLWPSGRDEQFF.

The gene calls are TRBV5-1 and TRBJ2-6; TRBD1 agrees at 7 bases. The germline CDR1 and CDR2 sequences are SGHRS and YFSETQ. This CDR3 is 18 amino acids long. The V segment lost 1 base and the J segment 4 bases; nucleotides outside the gene matches: 11. The CDR3 region has the DNA TGCGCCAGCAGCTTGTCCACAGGGGTCCACCTCGGGGCCAACGTCCTGACTTTC. Translated, it gives CASSLSTGVHLGANVLTF.